This section outlines one TCR beta chain sequence together with its context. TCRdb's table, derived via immunoSEQ multiplex PCR, lists solely in-frame clones and lacks some. The top ten hold more than 6.5% of the sample, which has under 30,000 clones, over 75% seen once. The germline V gene encodes CDR1 SNHLY and CDR2 FYNNEI. CDR3 size: 15 residues. V lost 6 bases to trimming and J lost 4 bases; unmatched junction nucleotides: 9. This entry is derived from a study of T cell changes during pregnancy in multiple sclerosis. The sample consisted of CD8+ T cells from peripheral blood mononuclear cells, taken after pregnancy. The gene calls are TRBV2 and TRBJ2-3; 8 nucleotides match TRBD2. The TCR sequence derives from a female donor with multiple sclerosis, enrolled in a pregnancy study. CDR3 sequence: CASSVRAGGPDTQYF. The CDR3, as DNA: TGTGCCAGCAGCGTTCGTGCGGGAGGCCCAGATACGCAGTATTTT. Using reference TRBV2 and TRBJ2-3 for the parts outside the CDR3, the full variable domain is EPEVTQTPSHQVTQMGQEVILRCVPISNHLYFYWYRQILGQKVEFLVSFYNNEISEKSEIFDDQFSVERPDGSNFTLKIRSTKLEDSAMYFCASSVRAGGPDTQYFGPGTRLTVL.